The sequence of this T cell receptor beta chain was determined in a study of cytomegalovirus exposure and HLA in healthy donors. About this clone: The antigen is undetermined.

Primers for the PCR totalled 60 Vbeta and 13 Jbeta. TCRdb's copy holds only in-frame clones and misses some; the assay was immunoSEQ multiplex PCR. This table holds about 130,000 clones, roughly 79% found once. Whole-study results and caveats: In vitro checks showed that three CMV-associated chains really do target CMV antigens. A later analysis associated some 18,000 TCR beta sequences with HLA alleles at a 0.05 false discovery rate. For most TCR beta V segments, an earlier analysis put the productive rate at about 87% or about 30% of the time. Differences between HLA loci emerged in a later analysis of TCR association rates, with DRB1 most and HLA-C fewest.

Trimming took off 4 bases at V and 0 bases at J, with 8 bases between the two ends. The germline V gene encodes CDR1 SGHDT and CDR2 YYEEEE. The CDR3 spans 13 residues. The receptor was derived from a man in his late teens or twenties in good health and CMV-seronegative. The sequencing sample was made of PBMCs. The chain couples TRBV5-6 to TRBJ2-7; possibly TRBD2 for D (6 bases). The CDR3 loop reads CASSGGSSYEQYF. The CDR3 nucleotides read TGTGCCAGCAGCGGAGGGAGCTCCTACGAGCAGTACTTC.